The 12 T cell receptor beta chains in this list originate from one sample, sequenced in a study of identical twins. One entry per CDR3 protein, called by TCRdb with MiXCR from the 5' RACE reads. The sample includes roughly 230,000 distinct CDR3 sequences, about 9% seen only once; the top ten take less than 4%. The data were also submitted as part of a second study, on yellow fever vaccine responses in identical twins.

The sample was CD8+ T cells sorted from blood. Receptor source: a woman younger than 35 in good health.

This clonotype was found a few times. The J gene is TRBJ1-2, the V gene TRBV6-5; TRBD1 agrees at 7 bases. Germline V lookup: CDR1 MNHEY, CDR2 SVGAGI. J gave up 1 base and V 4 bases, and 9 bases lay outside the gene matches. The CDR3 is 16 residues long. The CDR3: CASSFNSDRLNYGYTF. The CDR3 DNA follows: TGTGCCAGCAGTTTCAACTCGGACAGGCTTAACTATGGCTACACCTTC.

This clonotype has more than one count but fewer than ten. The J gene is TRBJ2-1, the V gene TRBV30; 8 bases align to TRBD1. The CDR3 totals 15 residues. The germline V gene encodes CDR1 GTSNPN and CDR2 SVGIG (reference sequence). V was clipped by 3 bases and J by 8 bases; unmatched bases: 12. The CDR3: CAWRTGQEYYDEQFF. CDR3 DNA: TGTGCCTGGAGAACGGGACAGGAGTATTACGATGAGCAGTTCTTC. The complete variable domain, with remaining parts taken from reference TRBV30 and TRBJ2-1, reads SQTIHQWPATLVQPVGSPLSLECTVEGTSNPNLYWYRQAAGRGLQLLFYSVGIGQISSEVPQNLSASRPQDRQFILSSKKLLLSDSGFYLCAWRTGQEYYDEQFFGPGTRLTVL.

The chain carries TRBV24-1 and TRBJ1-1; 8 bases agree with TRBD1. This CDR3 has 13 amino acids. CDR1 and CDR2 from the germline V gene are KGHDR and SFDVKD. J gave up 3 bases and V 9 bases, and 5 bases lay outside the gene matches. The CDR3 DNA reads as TGTGCCACCCAAGGACAGGGCGACACTGAAGCTTTCTTT. Amino acids: CATQGQGDTEAFF.

A few counts support this clonotype. The chain couples TRBV7-8 to TRBJ2-5; TRBD2 matches at 12 bases. CDR1 is SGHVS and CDR2 is FQNEAQ in the germline V gene. Germline trimming cut 4 bases from V and 2 bases from J; bases unmatched to any gene: 2. CDR3 length: 15 amino acids. The CDR3 loop reads CASSSSGGDQETQYF. The CDR3 nucleotides are TGTGCCAGCAGCTCTAGCGGGGGGGATCAAGAGACCCAGTACTTC.

This clonotype was recorded a few times. The chain uses TRBV7-2 and TRBJ2-7, with D perhaps TRBD2 (5 bases). V lost 1 base to trimming and J lost 1 base, with 8 bases between them. Germline V gene lookup returns CDR1 SGHTA and CDR2 FQGNSA. CDR3 size: 14 residues. The CDR3 protein is CASSLVRESYEQYF. The CDR3, as DNA: TGTGCCAGCAGCTTAGTGAGGGAATCCTACGAGCAGTACTTC.

This clonotype was observed a handful of times. The V and J genes are TRBV7-9 and TRBJ1-2; 8 positions match TRBD1. Germline CDR1 SEHNR, CDR2 FQNEAQ (reference sequence). J was trimmed by 7 bases and V by 4 bases; bases with no gene match: 11. The CDR3 has 15 amino acids. The CDR3, as DNA: TGTGCCAGCAGCTCCGGACAGGGTGTGATTGGTGGCTACACCTTC. This gives the protein CASSSGQGVIGGYTF.

In this sample, this clonotype turned up a few times. The chain uses TRBV20-1 and TRBJ2-7; D remains ambiguous. This CDR3 has 16 residues. Trimming removed 0 bases from V and 3 bases from J, with 18 bases in between. Germline V lookup: CDR1 DFQATT, CDR2 SNEGSKA (reference sequence). The CDR3 DNA is TGCAGTGCTAGAGATCGTTTGATGAGTCATATCTACGAGCAGTACTTC. Translated: CSARDRLMSHIYEQYF.

The table lists this clonotype with a few counts. The gene calls are TRBV6-2 or TRBV6-3 and TRBJ2-7; D unresolved. The CDR3 totals 12 residues. The V end was cut by 2 bases, the J end by 2 bases, with 4 bases between. Looked up from germline, CDR1 is MNHEY and CDR2 is SVGEGT. The CDR3 protein is CASSYRTYEQYF. CDR3 DNA: TGTGCCAGCAGTTACCGAACCTACGAGCAGTACTTC.

This clonotype was seen only a few times. This chain links TRBV4-1 with TRBJ2-7, with TRBD1 matching over 7 bases. With 1 base clipped from V and 0 bases from J, the junction kept 6 bases outside the gene matches. The length of the CDR3 is 16 residues. Germline-derived CDR1 and CDR2 are MGHRA and YSYEKL. In nucleotides, the CDR3 is TGCGCCAGCAGCCAAGTCTTGGACAGGTACTCCTACGAGCAGTACTTC. Translation gives CASSQVLDRYSYEQYF.

The chain employs TRBV5-6 and TRBJ2-1; TRBD2 might be the D (5 bases). The CDR3 is made up of 14 amino acids. Germline assignment: CDR1 SGHDT and CDR2 YYEEEE. V lost 4 bases to trimming and J lost 2 bases, with 10 bases between them. The DNA of the CDR3 is TGTGCCAGCAGCCGCGGGCGGCCCTACAATGAGCAGTTCTTC. Protein: CASSRGRPYNEQFF.

The rearrangement links TRBV12-3 or TRBV12-4 to TRBJ2-7, with a weak D call TRBD1 (5 bases). Trimming took off 1 base at V and 3 bases at J, with 10 bases between the two ends. CDR3 length: 14 residues. DNA of the CDR3: TGTGCCAGCAGTTTAGGGACACTTTTCTACGAGCAGTACTTC. It is translated as CASSLGTLFYEQYF.

A few counts support this clonotype. The V call is TRBV25-1, the J call TRBJ2-7, with 7 nucleotides matching TRBD2. The V gene's germline CDR1 is MGHDK and CDR2 SYGVNS. This CDR3 is built from 13 residues. V lost 3 bases, J lost 2 bases, and 1 base stayed unmatched. The CDR3 region is CASSEGGTYEQYF. CDR3 nucleotides: TGTGCCAGCAGTGAGGGAGGGACCTACGAGCAGTACTTC.